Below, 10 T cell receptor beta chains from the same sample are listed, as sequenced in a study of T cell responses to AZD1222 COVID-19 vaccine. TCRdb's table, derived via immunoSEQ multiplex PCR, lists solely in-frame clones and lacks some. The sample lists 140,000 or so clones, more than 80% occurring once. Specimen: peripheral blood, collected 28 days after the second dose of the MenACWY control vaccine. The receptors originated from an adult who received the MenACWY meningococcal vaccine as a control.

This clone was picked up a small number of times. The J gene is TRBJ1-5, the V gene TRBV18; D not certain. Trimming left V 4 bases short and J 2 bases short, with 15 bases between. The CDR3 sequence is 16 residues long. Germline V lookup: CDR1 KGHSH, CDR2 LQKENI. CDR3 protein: CASSLYGPRGNQPQHF. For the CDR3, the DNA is TGTGCCAGCTCACTTTACGGGCCCCGCGGCAATCAGCCCCAGCATTTT.

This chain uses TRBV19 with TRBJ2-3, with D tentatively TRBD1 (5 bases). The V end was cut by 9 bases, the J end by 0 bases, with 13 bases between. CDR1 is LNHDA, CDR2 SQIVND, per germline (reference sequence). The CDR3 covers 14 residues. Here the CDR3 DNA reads TGTGCCAGCAAGCAGGGTACTAGCACAGATACGCAGTATTTT. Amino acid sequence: CASKQGTSTDTQYF.

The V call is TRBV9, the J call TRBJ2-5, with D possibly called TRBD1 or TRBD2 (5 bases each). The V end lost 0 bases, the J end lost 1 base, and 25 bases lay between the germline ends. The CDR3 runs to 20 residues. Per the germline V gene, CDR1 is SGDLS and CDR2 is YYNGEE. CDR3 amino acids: CASSVGLGTFLGNTQETQYF. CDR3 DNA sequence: TGTGCCAGCAGCGTAGGTTTAGGGACGTTCTTAGGGAACACCCAAGAGACCCAGTACTTC.

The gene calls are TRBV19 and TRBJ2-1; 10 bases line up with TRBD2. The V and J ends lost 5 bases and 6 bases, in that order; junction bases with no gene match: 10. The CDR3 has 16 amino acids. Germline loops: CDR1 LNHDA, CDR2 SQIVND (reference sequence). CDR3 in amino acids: CASSPRPGLASNEQFF. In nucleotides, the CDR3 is TGTGCCAGTAGTCCCCGGCCGGGACTAGCGAGCAATGAGCAGTTCTTC.

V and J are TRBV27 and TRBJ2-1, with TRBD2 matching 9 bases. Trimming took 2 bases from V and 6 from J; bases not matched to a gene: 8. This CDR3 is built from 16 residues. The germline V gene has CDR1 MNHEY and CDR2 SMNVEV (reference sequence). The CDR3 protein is CASSLRSAGGFNEQFF. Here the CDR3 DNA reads TGTGCCAGCAGTTTAAGATCGGCGGGAGGGTTCAATGAGCAGTTCTTC.

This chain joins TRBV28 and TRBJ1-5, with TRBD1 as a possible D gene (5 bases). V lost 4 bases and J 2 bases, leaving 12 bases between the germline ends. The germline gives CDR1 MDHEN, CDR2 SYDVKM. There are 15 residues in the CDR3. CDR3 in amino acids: CASSSRVRGNQPQHF. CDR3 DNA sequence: TGTGCCAGCAGTTCCAGGGTAAGAGGCAATCAGCCCCAGCATTTT.

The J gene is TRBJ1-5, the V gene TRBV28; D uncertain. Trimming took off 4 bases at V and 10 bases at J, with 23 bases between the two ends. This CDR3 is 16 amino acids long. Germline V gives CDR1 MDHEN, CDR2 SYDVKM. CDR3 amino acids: CASSSPHLPYPSPQHF. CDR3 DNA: TGTGCCAGCAGTTCACCCCACCTCCCCTACCCGTCCCCCCAGCATTTT. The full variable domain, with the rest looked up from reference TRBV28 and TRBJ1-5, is DVKVTQSSRYLVKRTGEKVFLECVQDMDHENMFWYRQDPGLGLRLIYFSYDVKMKEKGDIPEGYSVSREKKERFSLILESASTNQTSMYLCASSSPHLPYPSPQHFGDGTRLSIL.

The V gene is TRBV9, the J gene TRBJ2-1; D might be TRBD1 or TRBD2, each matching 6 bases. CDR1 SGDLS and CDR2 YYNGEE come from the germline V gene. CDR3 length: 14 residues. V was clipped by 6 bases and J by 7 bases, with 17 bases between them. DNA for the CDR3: TGTGCCAGCAACCCAGGCGGGACAAGAAATGAGCAGTTCTTC. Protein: CASNPGGTRNEQFF.

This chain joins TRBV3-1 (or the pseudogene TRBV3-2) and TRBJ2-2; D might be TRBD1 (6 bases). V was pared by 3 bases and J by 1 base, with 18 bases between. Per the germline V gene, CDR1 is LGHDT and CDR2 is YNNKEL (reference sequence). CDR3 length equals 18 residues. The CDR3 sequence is CASSHQTGLGGNTGELFF. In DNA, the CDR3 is TGTGCCAGCAGCCACCAGACAGGACTTGGTGGGAACACCGGGGAGCTGTTTTTT.

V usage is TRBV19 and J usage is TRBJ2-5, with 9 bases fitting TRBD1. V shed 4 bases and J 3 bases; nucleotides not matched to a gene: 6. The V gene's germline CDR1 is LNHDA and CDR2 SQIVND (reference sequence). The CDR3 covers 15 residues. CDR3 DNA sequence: TGTGCCAGTAGTAAGACAGGGGGTGTGGAAGAGACCCAGTACTTC. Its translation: CASSKTGGVEETQYF.